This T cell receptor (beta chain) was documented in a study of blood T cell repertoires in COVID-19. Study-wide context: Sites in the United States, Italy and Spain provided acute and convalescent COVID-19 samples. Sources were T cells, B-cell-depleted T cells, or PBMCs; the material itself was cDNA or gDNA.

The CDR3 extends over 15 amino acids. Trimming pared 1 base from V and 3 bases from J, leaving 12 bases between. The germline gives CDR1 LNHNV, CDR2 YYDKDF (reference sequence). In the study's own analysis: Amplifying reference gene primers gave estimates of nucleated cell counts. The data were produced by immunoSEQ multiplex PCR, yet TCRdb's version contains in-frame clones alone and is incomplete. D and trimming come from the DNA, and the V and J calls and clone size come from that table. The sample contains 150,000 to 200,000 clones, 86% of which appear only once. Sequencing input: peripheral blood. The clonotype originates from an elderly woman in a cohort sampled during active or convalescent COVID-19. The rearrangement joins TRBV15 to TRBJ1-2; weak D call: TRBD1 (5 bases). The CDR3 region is CATSRAGPGDYGYTF. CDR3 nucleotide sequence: TGTGCCACCAGCAGAGCGGGGCCGGGGGACTATGGCTACACCTTC. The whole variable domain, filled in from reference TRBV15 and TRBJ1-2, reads DAMVIQNPRYQVTQFGKPVTLSCSQTLNHNVMYWYQQKSSQAPKLLFHYYDKDFNNEADTPDNFQSRRPNTSFCFLDIRSPGLGDTAMYLCATSRAGPGDYGYTFGSGTRLTVV.